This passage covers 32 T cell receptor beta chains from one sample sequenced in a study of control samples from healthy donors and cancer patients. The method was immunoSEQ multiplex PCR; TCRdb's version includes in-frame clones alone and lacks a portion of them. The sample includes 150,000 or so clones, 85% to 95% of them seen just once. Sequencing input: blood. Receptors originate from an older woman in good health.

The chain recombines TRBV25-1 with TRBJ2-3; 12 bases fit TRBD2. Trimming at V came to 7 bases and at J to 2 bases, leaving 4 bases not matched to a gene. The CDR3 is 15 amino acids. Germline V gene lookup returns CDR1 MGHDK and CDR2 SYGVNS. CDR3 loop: CASTGLAGITDTQYF. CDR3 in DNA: TGTGCCAGCACCGGACTAGCGGGGATCACAGATACGCAGTATTTT.

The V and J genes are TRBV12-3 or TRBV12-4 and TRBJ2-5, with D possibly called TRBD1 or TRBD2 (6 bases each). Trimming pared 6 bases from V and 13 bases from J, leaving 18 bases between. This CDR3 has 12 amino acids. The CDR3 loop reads CASSVALGGVYF. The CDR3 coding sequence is TGTGCCAGCAGCGTTGCATTGGGGGGCGTGTACTTC.

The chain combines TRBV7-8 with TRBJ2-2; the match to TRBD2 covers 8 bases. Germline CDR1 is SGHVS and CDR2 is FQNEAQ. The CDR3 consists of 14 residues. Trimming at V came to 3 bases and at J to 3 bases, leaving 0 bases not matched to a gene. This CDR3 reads CASSFGGDTGELFF. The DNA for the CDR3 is TGTGCCAGCAGCTTCGGGGGGGACACCGGGGAGCTGTTTTTT.

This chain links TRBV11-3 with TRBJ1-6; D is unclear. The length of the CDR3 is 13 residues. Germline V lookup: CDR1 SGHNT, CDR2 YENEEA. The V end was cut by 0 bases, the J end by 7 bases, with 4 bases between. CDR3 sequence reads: CASSLDRNSPLHF. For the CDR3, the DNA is TGTGCCAGCAGCTTAGACCGAAATTCACCCCTCCACTTT.

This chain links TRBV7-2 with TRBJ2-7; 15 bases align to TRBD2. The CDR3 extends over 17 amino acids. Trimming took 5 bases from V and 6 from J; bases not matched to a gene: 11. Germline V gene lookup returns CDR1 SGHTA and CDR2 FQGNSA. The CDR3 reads CASSPQLGLAGGGEQYF. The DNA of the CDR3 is TGTGCCAGCAGCCCTCAGCTCGGACTAGCGGGGGGGGGCGAGCAGTACTTC.

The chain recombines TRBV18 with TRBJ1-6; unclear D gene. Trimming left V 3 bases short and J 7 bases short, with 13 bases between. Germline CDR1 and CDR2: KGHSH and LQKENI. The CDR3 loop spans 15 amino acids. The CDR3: CASSPPSGHNSPLHF. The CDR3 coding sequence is TGTGCCAGCTCACCTCCTTCGGGTCACAATTCACCCCTCCACTTT.

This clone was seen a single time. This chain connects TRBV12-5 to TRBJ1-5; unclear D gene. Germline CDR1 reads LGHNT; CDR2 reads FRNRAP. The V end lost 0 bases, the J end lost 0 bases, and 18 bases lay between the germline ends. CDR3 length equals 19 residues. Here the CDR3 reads CASGLVSPRGPFSNQPQHF. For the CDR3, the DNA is TGTGCTAGTGGTTTGGTAAGCCCCCGAGGACCGTTTAGCAATCAGCCCCAGCATTTT.

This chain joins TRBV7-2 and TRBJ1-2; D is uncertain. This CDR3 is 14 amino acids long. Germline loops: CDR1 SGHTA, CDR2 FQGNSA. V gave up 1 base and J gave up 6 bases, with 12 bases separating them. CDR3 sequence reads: CASSLVSTSDGYTF. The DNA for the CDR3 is TGTGCCAGCAGCTTAGTATCCACGAGCGATGGCTACACCTTC.

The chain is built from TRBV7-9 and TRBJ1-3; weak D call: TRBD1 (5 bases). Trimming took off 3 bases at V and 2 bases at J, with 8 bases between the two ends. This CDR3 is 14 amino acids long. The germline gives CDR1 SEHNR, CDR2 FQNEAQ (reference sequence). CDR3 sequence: CASSFVTAGNTIYF. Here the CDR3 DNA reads TGTGCCAGCAGCTTTGTGACAGCTGGAAACACCATATATTTT. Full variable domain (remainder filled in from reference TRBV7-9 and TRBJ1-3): DTGVSQNPRHKITKRGQNVTFRCDPISEHNRLYWYRQTLGQGPEFLTYFQNEAQLEKSRLLSDRFSAERPKGSFSTLEIQRTEQGDSAMYLCASSFVTAGNTIYFGEGSWLTVV.

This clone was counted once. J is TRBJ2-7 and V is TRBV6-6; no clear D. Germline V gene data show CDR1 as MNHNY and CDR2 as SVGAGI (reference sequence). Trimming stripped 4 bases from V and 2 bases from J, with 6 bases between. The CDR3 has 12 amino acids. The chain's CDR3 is CASSSLAYEQYF. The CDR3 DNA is TGTGCCAGCAGTTCCCTCGCCTACGAGCAGTACTTC.

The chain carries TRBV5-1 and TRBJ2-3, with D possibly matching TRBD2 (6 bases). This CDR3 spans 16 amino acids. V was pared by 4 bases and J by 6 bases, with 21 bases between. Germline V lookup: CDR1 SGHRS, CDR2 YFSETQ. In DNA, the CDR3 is TGCGCCAGCAGCCCCATTCGACTAGAATGGATTGATACGCAGTATTTT. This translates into CASSPIRLEWIDTQYF.

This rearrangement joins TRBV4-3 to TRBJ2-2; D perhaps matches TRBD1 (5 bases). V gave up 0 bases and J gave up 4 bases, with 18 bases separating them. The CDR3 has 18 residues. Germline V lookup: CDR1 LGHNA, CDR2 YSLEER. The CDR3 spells CASSQELSGSYFTGELFF. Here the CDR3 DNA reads TGCGCCAGCAGCCAAGAATTATCAGGGTCCTACTTCACCGGGGAGCTGTTTTTT.

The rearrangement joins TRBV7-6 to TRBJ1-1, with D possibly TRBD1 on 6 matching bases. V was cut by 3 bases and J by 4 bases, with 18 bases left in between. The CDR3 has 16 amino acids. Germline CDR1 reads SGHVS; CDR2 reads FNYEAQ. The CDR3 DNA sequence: TGTGCCAGCAGCTTCGACCAGGGGCGCAGGACCACTGAAGCTTTCTTT. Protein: CASSFDQGRRTTEAFF.

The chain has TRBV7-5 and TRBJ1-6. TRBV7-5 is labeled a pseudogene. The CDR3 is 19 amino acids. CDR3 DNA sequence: TGTGCCAGAAGCTTAGGTAGCGCGGCGATAGATAACTATAATTCACCCCTCCACTTT. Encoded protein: CARSLGSAAIDNYNSPLHF.

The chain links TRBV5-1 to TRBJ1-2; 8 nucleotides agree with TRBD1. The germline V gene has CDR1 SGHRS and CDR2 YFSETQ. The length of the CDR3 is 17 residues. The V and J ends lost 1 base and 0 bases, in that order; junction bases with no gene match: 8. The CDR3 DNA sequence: TGCGCCAGCAGCTTGAGGCAGGGGGCCACTACTAACTATGGCTACACCTTC. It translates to CASSLRQGATTNYGYTF.

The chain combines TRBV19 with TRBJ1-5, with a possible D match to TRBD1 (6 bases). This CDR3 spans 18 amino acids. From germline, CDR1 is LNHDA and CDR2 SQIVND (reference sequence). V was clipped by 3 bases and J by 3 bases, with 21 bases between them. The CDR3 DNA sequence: TGTGCCAGTAGTATTCTAGTATCTTTTTCAGGGGACAATCAGCCCCAGCATTTT. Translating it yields CASSILVSFSGDNQPQHF. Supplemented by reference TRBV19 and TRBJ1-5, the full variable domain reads DGGITQSPKYLFRKEGQNVTLSCEQNLNHDAMYWYRQDPGQGLRLIYYSQIVNDFQKGDIAEGYSVSREKKESFPLTVTSAQKNPTAFYLCASSILVSFSGDNQPQHFGDGTRLSIL.

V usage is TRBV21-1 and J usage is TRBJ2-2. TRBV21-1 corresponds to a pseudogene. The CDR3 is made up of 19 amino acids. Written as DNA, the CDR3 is TGTGCCAGCACAACTGAAAGCCATGGGGGACGAACGAACACCGGGGAGCTGTTTTTT. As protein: CASTTESHGGRTNTGELFF.

CDR3 sequence reads: CAWRRQRNTEAFF. The CDR3 DNA reads TGTGCCTGGAGGCGACAAAGGAACACTGAAGCTTTCTTT. V usage is TRBV30 and J usage is TRBJ1-1; no definite D call. The length of the CDR3 is 13 residues. V was cut by 3 bases and J by 1 base, with 9 bases left in between. Per germline, CDR1 GTSNPN and CDR2 SVGIG (reference sequence).

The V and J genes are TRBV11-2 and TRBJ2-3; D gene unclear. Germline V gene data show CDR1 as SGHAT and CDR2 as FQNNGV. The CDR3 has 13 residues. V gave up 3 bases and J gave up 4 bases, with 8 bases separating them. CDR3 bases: TGTGCCAGCAGCTTCGAGAGCCCAGATACGCAGTATTTT. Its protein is CASSFESPDTQYF.

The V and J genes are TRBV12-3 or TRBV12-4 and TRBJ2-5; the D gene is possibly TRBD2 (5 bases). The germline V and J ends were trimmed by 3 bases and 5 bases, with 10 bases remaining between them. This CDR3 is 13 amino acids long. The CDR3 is CASSLVRGETQYF. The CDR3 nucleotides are TGTGCCAGCAGTTTGGTTAGAGGGGAGACCCAGTACTTC.

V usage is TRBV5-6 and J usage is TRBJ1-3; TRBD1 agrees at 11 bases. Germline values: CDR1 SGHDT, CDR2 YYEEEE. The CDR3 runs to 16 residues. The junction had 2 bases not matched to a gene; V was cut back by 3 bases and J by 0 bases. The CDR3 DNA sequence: TGTGCCAGCAGCTCCGGGACAGGGGGCTCTGGAAACACCATATATTTT. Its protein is CASSSGTGGSGNTIYF.

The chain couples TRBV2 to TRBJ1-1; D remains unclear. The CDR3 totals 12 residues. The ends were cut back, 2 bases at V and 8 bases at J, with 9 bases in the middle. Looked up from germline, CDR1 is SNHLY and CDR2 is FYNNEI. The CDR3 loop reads CASSESKVEAFF. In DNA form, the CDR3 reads TGTGCCAGCAGTGAATCTAAGGTGGAAGCTTTCTTT.

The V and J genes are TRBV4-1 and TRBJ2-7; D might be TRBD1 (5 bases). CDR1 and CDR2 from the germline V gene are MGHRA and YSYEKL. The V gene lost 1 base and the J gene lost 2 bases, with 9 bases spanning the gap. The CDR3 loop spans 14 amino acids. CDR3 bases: TGCGCCAGCAGCCAAGGGGTACAGGCCTACGAGCAGTACTTC. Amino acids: CASSQGVQAYEQYF.

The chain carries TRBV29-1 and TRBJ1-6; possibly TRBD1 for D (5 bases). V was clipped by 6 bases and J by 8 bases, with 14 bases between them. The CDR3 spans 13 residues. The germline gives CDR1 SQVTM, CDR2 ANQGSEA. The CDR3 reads CSVGRDGDSPLHF. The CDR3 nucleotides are TGCAGCGTGGGGCGGGACGGAGATTCACCCCTCCACTTT.

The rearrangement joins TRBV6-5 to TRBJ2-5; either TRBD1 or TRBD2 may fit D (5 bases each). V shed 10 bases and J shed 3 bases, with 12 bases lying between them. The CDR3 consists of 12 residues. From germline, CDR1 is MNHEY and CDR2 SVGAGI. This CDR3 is CATSGTEETQYF. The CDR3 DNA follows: TGTGCCACCTCCGGGACGGAAGAGACCCAGTACTTC.

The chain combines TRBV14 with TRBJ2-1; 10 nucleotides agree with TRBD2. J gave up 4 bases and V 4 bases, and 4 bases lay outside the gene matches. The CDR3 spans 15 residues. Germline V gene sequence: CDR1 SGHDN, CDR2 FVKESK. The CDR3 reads CASSPTSGVYNEQFF. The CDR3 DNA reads TGTGCCAGCAGCCCAACTAGCGGGGTGTACAATGAGCAGTTCTTC.

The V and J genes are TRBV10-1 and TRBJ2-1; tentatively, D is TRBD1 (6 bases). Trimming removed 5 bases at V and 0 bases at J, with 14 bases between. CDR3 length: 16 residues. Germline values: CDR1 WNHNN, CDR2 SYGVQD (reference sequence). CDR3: CASSSQTGSSYNEQFF. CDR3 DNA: TGCGCCAGCAGTTCTCAGACAGGTAGCTCCTACAATGAGCAGTTCTTC.

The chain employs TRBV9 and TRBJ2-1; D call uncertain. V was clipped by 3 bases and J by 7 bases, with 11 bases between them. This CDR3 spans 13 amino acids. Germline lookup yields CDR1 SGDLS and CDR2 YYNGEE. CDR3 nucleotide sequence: TGTGCCAGCAGCGCGCTTTCCAGGAATGAGCAGTTCTTC. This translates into CASSALSRNEQFF.

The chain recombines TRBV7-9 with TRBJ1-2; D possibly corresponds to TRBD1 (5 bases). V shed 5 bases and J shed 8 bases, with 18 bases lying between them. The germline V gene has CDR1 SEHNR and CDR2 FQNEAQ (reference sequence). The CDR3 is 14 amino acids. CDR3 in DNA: TGTGCCAGCAGCACCCGGGGGATGGGGCAGGGCTACACCTTC. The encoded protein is CASSTRGMGQGYTF.

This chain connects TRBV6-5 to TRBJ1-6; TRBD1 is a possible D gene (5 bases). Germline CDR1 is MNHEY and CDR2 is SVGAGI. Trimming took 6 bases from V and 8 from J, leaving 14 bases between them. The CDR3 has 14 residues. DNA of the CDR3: TGTGCCAGCAGCGTTACAGGAACTGATTCACCCCTCCACTTT. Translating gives CASSVTGTDSPLHF.

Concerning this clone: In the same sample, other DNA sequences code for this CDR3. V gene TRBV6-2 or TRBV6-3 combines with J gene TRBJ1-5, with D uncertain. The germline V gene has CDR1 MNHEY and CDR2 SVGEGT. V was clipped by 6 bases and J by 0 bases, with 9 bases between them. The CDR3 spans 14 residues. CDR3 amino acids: CASSKGVSNQPQHF. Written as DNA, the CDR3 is TGTGCCAGCAGCAAGGGAGTTAGCAATCAGCCCCAGCATTTT.

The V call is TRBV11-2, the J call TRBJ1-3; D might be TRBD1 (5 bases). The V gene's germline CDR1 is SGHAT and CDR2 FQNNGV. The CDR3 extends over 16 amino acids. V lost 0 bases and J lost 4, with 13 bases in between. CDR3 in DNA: TGTGCCAGCAGCTTAGAGGTTTTGGGGGTCGGAAACACCATATATTTT. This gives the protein CASSLEVLGVGNTIYF.